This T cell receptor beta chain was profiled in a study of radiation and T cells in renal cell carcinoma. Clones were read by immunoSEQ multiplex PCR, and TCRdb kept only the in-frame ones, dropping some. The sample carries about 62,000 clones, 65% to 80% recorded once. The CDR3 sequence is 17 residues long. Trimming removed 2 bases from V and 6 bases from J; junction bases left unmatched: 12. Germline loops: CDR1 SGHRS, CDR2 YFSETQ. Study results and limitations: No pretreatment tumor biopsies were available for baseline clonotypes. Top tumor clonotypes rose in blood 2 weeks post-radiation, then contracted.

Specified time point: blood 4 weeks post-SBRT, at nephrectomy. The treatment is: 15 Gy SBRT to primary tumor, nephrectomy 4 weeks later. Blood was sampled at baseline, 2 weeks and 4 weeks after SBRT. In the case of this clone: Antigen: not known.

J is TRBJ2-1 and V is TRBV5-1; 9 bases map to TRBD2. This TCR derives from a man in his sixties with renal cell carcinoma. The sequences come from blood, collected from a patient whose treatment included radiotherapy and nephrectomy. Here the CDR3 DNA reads TGCGCCAGCAGCTTCCGTTTTACGGCGGGAGGGGGCAATGAGCAGTTCTTC. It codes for CASSFRFTAGGGNEQFF.